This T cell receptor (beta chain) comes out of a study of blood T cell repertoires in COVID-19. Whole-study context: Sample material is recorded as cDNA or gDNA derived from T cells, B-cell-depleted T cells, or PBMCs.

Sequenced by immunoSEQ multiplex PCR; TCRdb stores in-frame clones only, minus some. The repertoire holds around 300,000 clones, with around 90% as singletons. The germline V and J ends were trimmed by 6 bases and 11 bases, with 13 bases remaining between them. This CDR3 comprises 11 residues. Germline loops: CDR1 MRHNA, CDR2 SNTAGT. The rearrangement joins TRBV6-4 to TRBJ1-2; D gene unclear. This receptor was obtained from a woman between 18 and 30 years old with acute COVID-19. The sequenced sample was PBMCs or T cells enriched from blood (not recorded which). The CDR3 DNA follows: TGTGCCAGCAGGGGCCAGATCGAATACACCTTC. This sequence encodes CASRGQIEYTF.